The rows below give T cell receptor beta chains drawn from one sample of a study of T cells in Graves' hyperthyroidism and ophthalmopathy. TCRdb passed the multiplex PCR reads through MiXCR, listing each CDR3 protein once. The table shows fewer than 300,000 distinct CDR3 sequences, with less than 30% occurring only once. The sample taken for sequencing was blood. Receptor source: a man aged 40-50 years with Graves' hyperthyroidism that later progressed to Graves' ophthalmopathy. CDR3s leave out the opening cysteine and the closing phenylalanine or tryptophan. The size field is filled for only some rows; it gives once, few, many or a size class.

CDR3aa: ASSFSGTENYGYT
j_gene: TRBJ1-2
abundance: NA
v_gene: TRBV27

CDR3aa: ASSGGDQGETQY
j_gene: TRBJ2-5
abundance: NA
v_gene: TRBV5-6

CDR3aa: ASSTDRGNIQY
j_gene: TRBJ2-4
abundance: many
v_gene: TRBV6-1

CDR3aa: ASSIGWQETQY
j_gene: TRBJ2-5
abundance: many
v_gene: TRBV19

CDR3aa: ATSKARNTEAF
j_gene: TRBJ1-1
abundance: many
v_gene: TRBV15

CDR3aa: ASSRSGQGHYEQY
j_gene: TRBJ2-7
abundance: many
v_gene: TRBV6-2/TRBV6-3

CDR3aa: ASISGTGIGELF
j_gene: TRBJ2-2
abundance: many
v_gene: TRBV2

CDR3aa: SVEDSQGTNTEAF
j_gene: TRBJ1-1
abundance: many
v_gene: TRBV29-1

CDR3aa: ASSEVVREAF
j_gene: TRBJ1-1
abundance: NA
v_gene: TRBV6-1

CDR3aa: ASSLKSKYEQY
j_gene: TRBJ2-7
abundance: many
v_gene: TRBV27

CDR3aa: ASGLWGGTEAF
j_gene: TRBJ1-1
abundance: many
v_gene: TRBV7-9

CDR3aa: ASSLLQGLREQY
j_gene: TRBJ2-7
abundance: many
v_gene: TRBV12-3/TRBV12-4

CDR3aa: ASSTPGGSGELF
j_gene: TRBJ2-2
abundance: many
v_gene: TRBV19

CDR3aa: SAPRQGDTEAF
j_gene: TRBJ1-1
abundance: NA
v_gene: TRBV20-1

CDR3aa: ASSLGTDAYEQY
j_gene: TRBJ2-7
abundance: NA
v_gene: TRBV7-8

CDR3aa: ASSREGRNTEAF
j_gene: TRBJ1-1
abundance: many
v_gene: TRBV11-3

CDR3aa: ASRPHGGEETQY
j_gene: TRBJ2-5
abundance: NA
v_gene: TRBV12-3/TRBV12-4

CDR3aa: ASSPGQYNQPQH
j_gene: TRBJ1-5
abundance: NA
v_gene: TRBV12-3/TRBV12-4

CDR3aa: ASSSTSGRSNEQY
j_gene: TRBJ2-7
abundance: NA
v_gene: TRBV6-2/TRBV6-3

CDR3aa: ASSFGTSGRETQY
j_gene: TRBJ2-5
abundance: many
v_gene: TRBV6-1

CDR3aa: ASSSGGGEQY
j_gene: TRBJ2-7
abundance: NA
v_gene: TRBV12-3/TRBV12-4

CDR3aa: ASTGQHYEQY
j_gene: TRBJ2-7
abundance: many
v_gene: TRBV12-3/TRBV12-4

CDR3aa: ASRGLAGVSEQY
j_gene: TRBJ2-7
abundance: NA
v_gene: TRBV12-3/TRBV12-4

CDR3aa: AISESGGPNQPQH
j_gene: TRBJ1-5
abundance: NA
v_gene: TRBV10-3

CDR3aa: ASSYNVGAIQY
j_gene: TRBJ2-4
abundance: NA
v_gene: TRBV6-4

CDR3aa: ASPTGTANTGELF
j_gene: TRBJ2-2
abundance: many
v_gene: TRBV2